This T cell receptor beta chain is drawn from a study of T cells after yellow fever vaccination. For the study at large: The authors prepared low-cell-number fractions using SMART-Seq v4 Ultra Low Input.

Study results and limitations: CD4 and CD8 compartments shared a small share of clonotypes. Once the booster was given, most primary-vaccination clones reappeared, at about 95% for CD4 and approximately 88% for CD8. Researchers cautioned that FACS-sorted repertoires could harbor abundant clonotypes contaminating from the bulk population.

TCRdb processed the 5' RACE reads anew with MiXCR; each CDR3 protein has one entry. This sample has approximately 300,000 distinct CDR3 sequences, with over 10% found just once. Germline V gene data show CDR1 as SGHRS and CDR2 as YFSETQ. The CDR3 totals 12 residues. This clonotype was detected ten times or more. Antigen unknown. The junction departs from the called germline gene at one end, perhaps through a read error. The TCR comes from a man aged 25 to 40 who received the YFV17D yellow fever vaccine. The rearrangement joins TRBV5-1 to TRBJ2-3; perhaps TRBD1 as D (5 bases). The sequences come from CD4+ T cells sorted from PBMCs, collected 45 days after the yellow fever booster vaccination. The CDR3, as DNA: TGTGCCAGCAGCTTAGGGGTAGATACGCAGTATTTT. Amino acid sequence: CASSLGVDTQYF. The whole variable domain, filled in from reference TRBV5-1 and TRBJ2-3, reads KAGVTQTPRYLIKTRGQQVTLSCSPISGHRSVSWYQQTPGQGLQFLFEYFSETQRNKGNFPGRFSGRQFSNSRSEMNVSTLELGDSALYLCASSLGVDTQYFGPGTRLTVL.